This TCR beta chain was retrieved from a study of blood T cell repertoires in COVID-19. Study-level information: The United States, Italy and Spain provided the acute and convalescent COVID-19 samples. PBMCs, B-cell-depleted T cells, or T cells provided the cDNA or gDNA that made up the material.

Germline V gene data show CDR1 as SGHTA and CDR2 as FQGNSA. There are 14 residues in the CDR3. V dropped 5 bases and J dropped 2; count of bases not matched to a gene: 5. Original handling: Estimation of nucleated cell counts relied on the amplification of reference gene primers. Libraries were prepared by immunoSEQ multiplex PCR; TCRdb keeps only in-frame clonotypes and omits some of them. V, J and clone size derive from that table, while D and trimming were established from the DNA sequence. The sample lists 100,000 to 150,000 clones, about four fifths seen once, with roughly 17% in the top ten. Enrolment of Seattle patients took place during active infection, and they were followed longitudinally.

The chain links TRBV7-2 to TRBJ2-5; 7 nucleotides line up with TRBD1. This receptor was taken from a man aged 30-40 years with COVID-19, enrolled during active disease. Specimen: peripheral blood. CDR3 residues: CASSLGQIQETQYF. Written as DNA, the CDR3 is TGTGCCAGCAGCCTGGGACAGATACAAGAGACCCAGTACTTC.